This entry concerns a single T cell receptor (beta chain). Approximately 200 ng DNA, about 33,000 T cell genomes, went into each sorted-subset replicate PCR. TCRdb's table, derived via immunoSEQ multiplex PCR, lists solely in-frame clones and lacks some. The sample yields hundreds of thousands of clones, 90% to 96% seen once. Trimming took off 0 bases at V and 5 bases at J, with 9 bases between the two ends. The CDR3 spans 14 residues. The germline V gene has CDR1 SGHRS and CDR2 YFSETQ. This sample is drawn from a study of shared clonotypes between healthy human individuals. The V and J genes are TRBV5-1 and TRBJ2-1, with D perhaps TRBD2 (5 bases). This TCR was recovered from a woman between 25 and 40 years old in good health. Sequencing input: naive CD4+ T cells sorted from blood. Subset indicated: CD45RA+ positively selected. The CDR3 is CASSLERINNEQFF. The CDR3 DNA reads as TGCGCCAGCAGCTTGGAGCGGATAAACAATGAGCAGTTCTTC.